This T cell receptor (beta chain) was captured by sequencing in a study of blood T cell repertoires in COVID-19. Study as a whole: Material from acute and convalescent COVID-19 was sourced from the United States, Italy and Spain. T cells, B-cell-depleted T cells, or PBMCs supplied cDNA or gDNA.

In the source study's methods: Estimation of nucleated cell counts relied on the amplification of reference gene primers. Repertoires were generated with immunoSEQ multiplex PCR, while TCRdb's copy carries only in-frame clones and drops some. D and trimming come from the DNA, and the V and J calls and clone size come from that table. The profile shows 120,000 to 150,000 clones, around 80% of them singletons. Germline CDR1 reads SGHTA; CDR2 reads FQGNSA. The CDR3 loop spans 14 amino acids. V lost 4 bases and J 7 bases, leaving 11 bases between the germline ends. The source material was peripheral blood. V gene TRBV7-2 combines with J gene TRBJ1-6; D is uncertain. The sequence was obtained from a man at least 80 years old with acute or convalescent COVID-19. CDR3 in amino acids: CASSYKQSNSPLHF. The CDR3 DNA is TGTGCCAGCAGCTATAAACAGAGCAATTCACCCCTCCACTTT.